Sequencing of this T cell receptor (beta chain) was carried out in a study of T-cell reconstitution after alpha-beta-depleted transplantation in children (dated by TCRdb to about 2016). Study-level background: The study quantitatively tracked T-cell immune reconstitution after TCRalphabeta/CD19-depleted allogeneic hematopoietic cell transplantation in children using TCR repertoire profiling.

Library creation used PCR. The run used an Illumina HiSeq 2500. TCR library preparation used molecular barcoding, with unique molecular identifiers applied to normalize quantification of the TCRbeta repertoire. Starting from the raw public reads, TCRdb applied fastp trimming at Q25, assembled clones with MiXCR and retained in-frame beta chains. Rows are combined by CDR3 protein, so each entry shows the most common genes and DNA. A total of 120,000 to 150,000 distinct CDR3 sequences appear in this sample, 8.5% to 10% of them only once. The top ten constitute 15% to 20% of the sample. The treatment or condition label corresponds to: allogeneic hematopoietic cell transplantation with graft depleted of TCRalphabeta T cells and CD19 B cells. The transplant recipients were children given TCRalphabeta/CD19-depleted allogeneic hematopoietic cell grafts. This clonotype was recorded at least ten times. This receptor's antigen is unknown. No per-base quality is available; no much larger clone lies one base away.

From the cysteine up to the phenylalanine, the CDR3 has a length of 13 residues. Just the 39-base CDR3 DNA is kept, in frame starting at base 1. The CDR1 and CDR2 encoded by the germline V gene are SGHRS and YFSETQ. V is clipped by 0 bases and J by 5 bases, and the sequence between their germline boundaries is 9 bases long. Broad study findings and their caveats: Apparently early alphabetaT-cell count recovery about two months after transplant reportedly relied on only several hundred rapidly expanded clones derived from non-depleted graft cells. In some patients, the high TCRbeta diversity seen at day 60 was put down to recipient T cells and intrathymic progenitors that had survived conditioning. Hyperexpanded clone frequencies declined over subsequent months; after one year, T-cell counts and TCRbeta diversity were mostly attributed to newly produced T cells.

The clonotype comes from a female patient aged 2-9 years who had a stem cell transplant for congenital amegakaryocytic thrombocytopenia, so the T cells may come from the graft donor. The sequence links TRBV5-1 to TRBJ2-7, with the D gene call left open. Sequenced material: PBMCs, mostly from graft donor cells, taken 180 days after TCRalphabeta/CD19-depleted stem cell transplant. The nucleotide sequence is TGCGCCAGCAGCTTGGTCCCCTCTGACGAGCAGTACTTC. It translates to CASSLVPSDEQYF.